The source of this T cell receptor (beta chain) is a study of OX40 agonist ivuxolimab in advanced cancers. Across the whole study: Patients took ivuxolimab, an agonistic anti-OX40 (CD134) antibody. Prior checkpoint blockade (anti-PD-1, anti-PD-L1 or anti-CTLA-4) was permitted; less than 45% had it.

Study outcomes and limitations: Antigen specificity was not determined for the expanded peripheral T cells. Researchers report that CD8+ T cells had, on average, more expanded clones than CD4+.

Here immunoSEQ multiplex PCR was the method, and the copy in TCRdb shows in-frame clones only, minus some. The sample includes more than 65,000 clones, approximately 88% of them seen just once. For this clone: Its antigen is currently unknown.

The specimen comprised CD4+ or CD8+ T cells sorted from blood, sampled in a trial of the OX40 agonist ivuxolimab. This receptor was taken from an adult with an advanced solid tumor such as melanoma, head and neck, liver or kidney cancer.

CDR3 coding DNA: TGTGCCAGCAGTCGACAGGGAAATCAGCCCCAGCATTTT. Protein: CASSRQGNQPQHF. V is TRBV14 and J is TRBJ1-5; 7 bases match TRBD1. Per the germline V gene, CDR1 is SGHDN and CDR2 is FVKESK. Trimming removed 6 bases from V and 4 bases from J; junction bases left unmatched: 3. There are 13 residues in the CDR3.